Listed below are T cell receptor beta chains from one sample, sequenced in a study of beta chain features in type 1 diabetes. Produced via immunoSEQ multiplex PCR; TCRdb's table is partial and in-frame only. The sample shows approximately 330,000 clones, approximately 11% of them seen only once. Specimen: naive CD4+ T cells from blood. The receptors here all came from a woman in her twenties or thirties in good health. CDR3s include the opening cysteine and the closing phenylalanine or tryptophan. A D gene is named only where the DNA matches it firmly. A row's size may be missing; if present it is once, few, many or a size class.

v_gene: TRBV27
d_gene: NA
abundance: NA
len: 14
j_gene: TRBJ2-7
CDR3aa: CASSSTGSSYEQYF
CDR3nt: TGTGCCAGCAGTTCAACAGGGAGCAGCTACGAGCAGTACTTC

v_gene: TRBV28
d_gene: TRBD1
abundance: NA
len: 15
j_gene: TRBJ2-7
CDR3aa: CASSTAGTGVLEQYF
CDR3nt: TGTGCCAGCAGTACAGCCGGGACAGGCGTCTTAGAGCAGTACTTC

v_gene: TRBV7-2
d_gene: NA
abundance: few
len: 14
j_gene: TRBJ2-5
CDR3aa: CASSWRGRQETQYF
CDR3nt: TGTGCCAGCAGTTGGAGAGGCAGACAAGAGACCCAGTACTTC

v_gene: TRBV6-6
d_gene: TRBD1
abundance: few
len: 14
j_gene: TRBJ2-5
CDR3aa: CASSHRQGQETQYF
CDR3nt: TGTGCCAGCAGTCACCGACAGGGACAAGAGACCCAGTACTTC

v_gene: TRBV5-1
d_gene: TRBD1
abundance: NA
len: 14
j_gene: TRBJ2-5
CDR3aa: CASSLGQDQETQYF
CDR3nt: TGCGCCAGCAGCCTAGGACAGGACCAAGAGACCCAGTACTTC

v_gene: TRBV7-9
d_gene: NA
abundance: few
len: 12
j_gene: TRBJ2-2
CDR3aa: CASSLPAGELFF
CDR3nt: TGTGCCAGCAGCCTGCCGGCCGGGGAGCTGTTTTTT

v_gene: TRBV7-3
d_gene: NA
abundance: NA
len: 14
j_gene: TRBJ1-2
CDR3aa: CASSLERSNYGYTF
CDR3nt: TGTGCCAGCAGCTTAGAGCGATCTAACTATGGCTACACCTTC

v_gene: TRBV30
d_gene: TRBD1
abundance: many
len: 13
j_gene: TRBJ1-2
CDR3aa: CAWSGGQVYGYTF
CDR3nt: TGTGCCTGGAGTGGTGGACAGGTCTATGGCTACACCTTC

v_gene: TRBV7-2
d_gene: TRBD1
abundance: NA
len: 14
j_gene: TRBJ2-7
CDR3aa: CASSLATGGYEQYF
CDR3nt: TGTGCCAGCAGCTTAGCGACAGGGGGCTACGAGCAGTACTTC

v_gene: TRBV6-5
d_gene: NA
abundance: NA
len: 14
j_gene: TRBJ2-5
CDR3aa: CASSYSRRRETQYF
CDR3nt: TGTGCCAGCAGTTACAGTCGGAGGCGGGAGACCCAGTACTTC

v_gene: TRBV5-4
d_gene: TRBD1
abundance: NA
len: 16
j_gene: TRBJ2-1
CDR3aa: CASSLVVGTGDVGQFF
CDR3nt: TGTGCCAGCAGCTTGGTTGTTGGGACAGGGGATGTAGGGCAGTTCTTC

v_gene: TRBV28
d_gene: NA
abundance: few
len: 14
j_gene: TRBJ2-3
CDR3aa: CASSFGQYTDTQYF
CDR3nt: TGTGCCAGCAGTTTTGGGCAGTACACAGATACGCAGTATTTT

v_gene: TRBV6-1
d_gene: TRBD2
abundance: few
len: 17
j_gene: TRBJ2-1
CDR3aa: CASSQGTSGTKRNEQFF
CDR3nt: TGTGCCAGCAGTCAAGGGACTAGCGGGACTAAGCGGAATGAGCAGTTCTTC

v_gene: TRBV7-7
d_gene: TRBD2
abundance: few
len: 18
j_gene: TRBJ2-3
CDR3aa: CASSSKPRASGFTDTQYF
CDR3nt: TGTGCTAGCAGCTCTAAACCGAGGGCTAGCGGCTTCACAGATACGCAGTATTTT

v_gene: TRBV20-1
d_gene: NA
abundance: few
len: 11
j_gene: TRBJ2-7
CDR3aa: CSAPTGREQYF
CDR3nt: TGCAGTGCGCCGACAGGTCGCGAGCAGTACTTC

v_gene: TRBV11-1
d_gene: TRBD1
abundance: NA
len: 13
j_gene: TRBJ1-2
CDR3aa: CASSVDRERGYTF
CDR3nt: TGTGCCAGCAGCGTGGACAGGGAAAGGGGCTACACCTTC

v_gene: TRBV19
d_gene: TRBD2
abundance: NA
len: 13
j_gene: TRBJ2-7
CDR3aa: CASSITREGEQYF
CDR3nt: TGTGCCAGTAGTATTACGCGGGAGGGGGAGCAGTACTTC

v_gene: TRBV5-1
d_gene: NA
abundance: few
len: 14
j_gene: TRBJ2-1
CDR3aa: CASSEGDAYNEQFF
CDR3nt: TGCGCCAGCAGCGAGGGGGACGCCTACAATGAGCAGTTCTTC